The 19 T cell receptor beta chains reported below all come from one sample, sequenced in a study of technical replicates of blood from a few donors. Sequenced by immunoSEQ multiplex PCR; TCRdb stores in-frame clones only, minus some. The sample lists 85,000 to 100,000 clones; nearly 97% were seen once. The sample consisted of T cells isolated from PBMCs. The receptors derive from a human donor in good health.

This clone was seen a single time. CDR3 sequence: CASSFLLGQDQETQYF. CDR3 DNA sequence: TGTGCCAGCAGTTTTCTTTTGGGACAGGACCAAGAGACCCAGTACTTC. The rearrangement links TRBV28 to TRBJ2-5, with 8 bases aligning to TRBD1. V was clipped by 3 bases and J by 0 bases; unmatched bases: 6. Looked up from germline, CDR1 is MDHEN and CDR2 is SYDVKM. CDR3 size: 16 residues.

V gene TRBV7-9 combines with J gene TRBJ2-7; D perhaps matches TRBD1 (5 bases). Trimming left V 5 bases short and J 6 bases short, with 14 bases between. Germline V gene data show CDR1 as SEHNR and CDR2 as FQNEAQ (reference sequence). The CDR3 length is 13 residues. CDR3 DNA: TGTGCCAGCAGCCTTGCCACAGGAATCGAGCAGTACTTC. Translated, it gives CASSLATGIEQYF.

This clone has only one observation. The gene calls are TRBV29-1 and TRBJ2-1; D possibly corresponds to TRBD2 (6 bases). Trimming pared 5 bases from V and 2 bases from J, leaving 13 bases between. Germline V gene data show CDR1 as SQVTM and CDR2 as ANQGSEA. CDR3 length: 14 residues. CDR3 nucleotides: TGCAGCGTTCGTGGTATAGCGGCCTACAATGAGCAGTTCTTC. Amino acids: CSVRGIAAYNEQFF.

J is TRBJ2-7 and V is TRBV13; a weak D match, TRBD1 (6 bases). Germline CDR1 and CDR2: PRHDT and FYEKMQ (reference sequence). CDR3 length equals 15 residues. V was trimmed by 2 bases and J by 2 bases, leaving 13 bases between them. CDR3 DNA sequence: TGTGCCAGCAGCTTAAGCGACAGGTCGACCTACGAGCAGTACTTC. It translates to CASSLSDRSTYEQYF. Drawing the rest from reference TRBV13 and TRBJ2-7, the complete variable domain is AAGVIQSPRHLIKEKRETATLKCYPIPRHDTVYWYQQGPGQDPQFLISFYEKMQSDKGSIPDRFSAQQFSDYHSELNMSSLELGDSALYFCASSLSDRSTYEQYFGPGTRLTVT.

V and J are TRBV27 and TRBJ1-1; the D is unclear. The CDR3 extends over 15 amino acids. Trimming pared 8 bases from V and 1 base from J, leaving 17 bases between. Germline CDR1 reads MNHEY; CDR2 reads SMNVEV (reference sequence). CDR3 loop: CASPKEGTPNTEAFF. The CDR3 DNA sequence: TGTGCCAGCCCCAAGGAGGGTACCCCGAACACTGAAGCTTTCTTT.

The chain joins TRBV30 to TRBJ1-2; 7 bases align to TRBD1. The CDR3 is 15 amino acids. V shed 3 bases and J 4 bases; nucleotides not matched to a gene: 11. The V gene's germline CDR1 is GTSNPN and CDR2 SVGIG (reference sequence). The CDR3 here is CAWRGQGGLGYGYTF. CDR3 coding DNA: TGTGCCTGGAGAGGTCAGGGGGGTCTTGGCTATGGCTACACCTTC.

This chain uses TRBV9 with TRBJ2-1, with 10 bases aligning to TRBD1. The CDR3 runs to 16 residues. Germline V gene lookup returns CDR1 SGDLS and CDR2 YYNGEE. V dropped 0 bases and J dropped 4; count of bases not matched to a gene: 4. The CDR3 region is CASSVVGTGVYNEQFF. The CDR3 region has the DNA TGTGCCAGCAGCGTAGTGGGGACAGGGGTATACAATGAGCAGTTCTTC.

The V call is TRBV19, the J call TRBJ2-5; 10 bases are shared with TRBD2. The CDR3 totals 18 residues. Germline V gene sequence: CDR1 LNHDA, CDR2 SQIVND (reference sequence). The J segment lost 5 bases and the V segment lost 4 bases, leaving 16 bases of the junction unmatched. The CDR3 DNA follows: TGTGCCAGTAGTACCCGACGAAATCCGGGACTAGCGTGGGAGACCCAGTACTTC. Its protein product is CASSTRRNPGLAWETQYF. Full variable domain (rest looked up from reference TRBV19 and TRBJ2-5): DGGITQSPKYLFRKEGQNVTLSCEQNLNHDAMYWYRQDPGQGLRLIYYSQIVNDFQKGDIAEGYSVSREKKESFPLTVTSAQKNPTAFYLCASSTRRNPGLAWETQYFGPGTRLLVL.

This chain links TRBV7-2 with TRBJ2-5; the D gene is possibly TRBD2 (6 bases). V was pared by 3 bases and J by 5 bases, with 13 bases between. CDR1 is SGHTA and CDR2 is FQGNSA in the germline V gene. This CDR3 has 14 amino acids. The CDR3 spells CASSFSTGAETQYF. The CDR3 DNA follows: TGTGCCAGCAGCTTTAGCACGGGAGCTGAGACCCAGTACTTC.

The chain links TRBV5-1 to TRBJ2-2; 10 bases fit TRBD1. The CDR3 consists of 14 residues. Germline CDR1 and CDR2: SGHRS and YFSETQ. V lost 7 bases, J lost 6 bases, and 6 bases stayed unmatched. CDR3 in amino acids: CASAYGTGAGELFF. DNA of the CDR3: TGCGCCAGCGCGTATGGGACAGGGGCCGGGGAGCTGTTTTTT. Filled out from reference TRBV5-1 and TRBJ2-2, the complete variable domain reads KAGVTQTPRYLIKTRGQQVTLSCSPISGHRSVSWYQQTPGQGLQFLFEYFSETQRNKGNFPGRFSGRQFSNSRSEMNVSTLELGDSALYLCASAYGTGAGELFFGEGSRLTVL.

This clone was picked up one time. The chain recombines TRBV21-1 with TRBJ2-2; TRBD1, the table's D call, was not compared with the DNA. TRBV21-1 is an annotated pseudogene. The CDR3 sequence is 16 residues long. In DNA form, the CDR3 reads TGTGCCAGCAGCAAAGGGGACAGGGATCAGACCGGGGAGCTGTTTTTT. As protein: CASSKGDRDQTGELFF.

The chain has TRBV5-1 and TRBJ2-1; D possibly corresponds to TRBD2 (7 bases). The CDR3 consists of 21 residues. The V gene's germline CDR1 is SGHRS and CDR2 YFSETQ. V was trimmed by 3 bases and J by 1 base, leaving 29 bases between them. CDR3 amino acids: CASSSSPFIGGARGSYNEQFF. The DNA for the CDR3 is TGCGCCAGCAGCTCGTCCCCCTTTATAGGGGGGGCGCGGGGGTCCTACAATGAGCAGTTCTTC.

The rearrangement joins TRBV10-1 to TRBJ2-5; 7 bases match TRBD1. Germline V gene sequence: CDR1 WNHNN, CDR2 SYGVQD (reference sequence). The ends lost 8 bases at V and 10 bases at J; junction bases unmatched: 16. This CDR3 spans 14 amino acids. This chain's CDR3 is CASRSGFRQGVQYF. CDR3 nucleotides: TGCGCCAGCCGGAGTGGGTTTCGTCAGGGGGTCCAGTACTTC.

The rearrangement links TRBV21-1 to TRBJ2-2; the DNA was not compared with TRBD1, the D call given in the table. TRBV21-1 is reported as a pseudogene. The CDR3 contains 14 residues. The CDR3, as DNA: TGTGCCTTAAAGGACAGGGGGGACACCGGGGAGCTGTTTTTT. This encodes CALKDRGDTGELFF.

This clone was counted between two and nine times. The rearrangement links TRBV9 to TRBJ2-2; TRBD1 is a possible D gene (8 bases). The germline V gene has CDR1 SGDLS and CDR2 YYNGEE. CDR3 length: 16 amino acids. Trimming removed 3 bases at V and 4 bases at J, with 16 bases between. The CDR3 region is CASSEQGGKATGELFF. Here the CDR3 DNA reads TGTGCCAGCAGCGAACAGGGGGGGAAGGCCACCGGGGAGCTGTTTTTT.

J is TRBJ2-5 and V is TRBV5-1, with D tentatively TRBD2 (6 bases). Trimming shortened V by 6 bases and J by 1 base, and 13 bases separated the two germline ends. This CDR3 region has 14 residues. CDR1 is SGHRS, CDR2 YFSETQ, per germline. The CDR3 nucleotides are TGCGCCAGCAACCCCGGGAGCACCCAAGAGACCCAGTACTTC. It translates to CASNPGSTQETQYF.

This chain links TRBV6-5 with TRBJ1-6; D remains unclear. Trimming stripped 5 bases from V and 7 bases from J, with 9 bases between. The CDR3 has 13 amino acids. Germline V gives CDR1 MNHEY, CDR2 SVGAGI. CDR3: CASSDPGNSPLHF. CDR3 DNA sequence: TGTGCCAGCAGTGACCCGGGAAATTCACCCCTCCACTTT.

The chain employs TRBV19 and TRBJ2-4; D uncertain. This CDR3 has 15 amino acids. Trimming took 3 bases from V and 3 from J, leaving 12 bases between them. Germline CDR1 is LNHDA and CDR2 is SQIVND (reference sequence). The CDR3 here is CASSISLVGKNIQYF. CDR3 coding DNA: TGTGCCAGTAGTATCTCCCTAGTCGGCAAAAACATTCAGTACTTC.

The chain has TRBV28 and TRBJ2-7; D is unresolved. V was cut by 5 bases and J by 6 bases, with 11 bases left in between. The CDR3 covers 12 residues. CDR1 MDHEN and CDR2 SYDVKM come from the germline V gene. The CDR3 DNA follows: TGTGCCAGCAGTATATCTACTGGCGAGCAGTACTTC. Protein: CASSISTGEQYF.